This TCR beta chain was captured by sequencing in a study of post-analysis software for immune sequencing data. Study summary: In terms of disease course, relapsing-remitting, secondary progressive and progressive-relapsing multiple sclerosis were included.

Sequencing libraries made from TCR beta cDNA carried unique molecular identifiers. One entry per CDR3 protein results from TCRdb running MiXCR on the PCR reads. Among 600,000 to 750,000 distinct CDR3 sequences, 55% to 70% were seen once, and the ten largest hold approximately 10%. Material for sequencing was blood. The sequence derives from a girl aged 2 to 10 with multiple sclerosis.

The CDR3 DNA sequence: TGTGCCAGCGGGAGGGGCGCGGGAGAATACGAGCAGTACTTC. Amino acids: CASGRGAGEYEQYF. The chain is built from TRBV6-5 and TRBJ2-5, with TRBD2 matching 7 bases. Near its end, the DNA agrees better with TRBJ2-7, so the J call may be wrong. Germline CDR1 reads MNHEY; CDR2 reads SVGAGI. This CDR3 is 14 amino acids long.